Following are 4 T cell receptor beta chains from one sample sequenced in a study of blood T cells in healthy people across ages. The authors ran a second PCR of roughly 6 to 12 cycles using a sample-barcoded 5' primer and a J-beta primer mix. TCRdb analysed the 5' RACE reads with MiXCR anew, one entry per CDR3 protein. The sample holds roughly 640,000 distinct CDR3 sequences, approximately 30% seen once. Sample: blood. These receptors all stem from a woman aged 80 or over in good health.

This clonotype occurred once. Germline and junction disagree at one end, which may indicate a read error. V and J are TRBV10-3 and TRBJ1-2, with 7 bases matching TRBD1. The CDR3 length is 14 residues. Germline V gives CDR1 ENHRY, CDR2 SYGVKD. The CDR3 DNA reads TGTACCATCAGTGAGTCGGGACAGCTCTATGGCTACACCTTC. This encodes CTISESGQLYGYTF.

The V call is TRBV5-1, the J call TRBJ2-5; D uncertain. Germline V lookup: CDR1 SGHRS, CDR2 YFSETQ. The CDR3 runs 15 residues. Trimming left V 1 base short and J 4 bases short, with 14 bases between. Here the CDR3 DNA reads TGCGCCAGCAGCTTGTTACCCCGTGAAGGAGAGACCCAGTACTTC. Translation: CASSLLPREGETQYF.

This clonotype was seen more than once but under ten times. V usage is TRBV3-1 and J usage is TRBJ1-1, with 7 positions matching TRBD1. After removal of 0 bases from V and 0 bases from J, the junction contained 10 bases not matched to a gene. The CDR3 loop spans 18 amino acids. The germline CDR1 and CDR2 sequences are LGHDT and YNNKEL (reference sequence). The CDR3, as DNA: TGTGCCAGCAGCCAAGATCCGGGGGGACAGATCATGAACACTGAAGCTTTCTTT. This encodes CASSQDPGGQIMNTEAFF.

This clonotype came up many times. The chain couples TRBV5-4 to TRBJ2-5, with 11 bases lining up with TRBD2. This CDR3 spans 15 amino acids. The J segment lost 1 base and the V segment lost 5 bases, leaving 4 bases of the junction unmatched. Germline V CDR1 and CDR2: SGHNT, YYREEE (reference sequence). In nucleotides, the CDR3 is TGTGCCAGCAGACGTAGCGGGGGGGCCCAAGAGACCCAGTACTTC. It encodes CASRRSGGAQETQYF.